The rows below give T cell receptor beta chains drawn from one sample of a study of regulatory T cells in long-lasting Graves disease. TCRdb processed the multiplex PCR reads anew with MiXCR; each CDR3 protein has one entry. The data contain almost 450,000 distinct CDR3 sequences, about a sixth of them seen just once; the ten biggest clones take up roughly 10%. These data were also reused for a study on T cells in Graves' hyperthyroidism and ophthalmopathy.

The sample was peripheral blood mononuclear cells (PBMCs), taken at new diagnosis, from a patient treated with antithyroid drugs. These receptors were obtained from a young woman with Graves disease. The CDR3 runs from the conserved cysteine through the conserved F or W. D genes are given only for firm matches. Clone size, where shown, is once, few, many, or a class for clones that have expanded.

cdr3_nt	cdr3_aa	clone_size	d_call	j_call	v_call
TGTGCCAGCAGTCGCGACCGGGGGGTTAATGAAAAACTGTTTTTT	CASSRDRGVNEKLFF	many	-	TRBJ1-4	TRBV2
TGTGCCAGCAGCTTAGCGCGGGGAAATCAGCCCCAGCATTTT	CASSLARGNQPQHF	many	-	TRBJ1-5	TRBV7-2
TGTGCCAGCAGCGTAGGAGCGACTTACACTGAAGCTTTCTTT	CASSVGATYTEAFF	many	-	TRBJ1-1	TRBV9
TGTGCCAGCAGTGAATTAGGACCAAGAGGGGGCGCGGGCAATCAGCCCCAGCATTTT	CASSELGPRGGAGNQPQHF	many	TRBD1	TRBJ1-5	TRBV6-1
TGTGCCAGCAGTTACTCGAGCCAGCTTCACTCCTACGAGCAGTACTTC	CASSYSSQLHSYEQYF	many	-	TRBJ2-7	TRBV6-5
TGTGCCAGCTCATCCACAGGACCCGGTTCTGGGGCCAACGTCCTGACTTTC	CASSSTGPGSGANVLTF	many	-	TRBJ2-6	TRBV18
TGTGCCAGCAGGGATGGGCTATACAATGAGCAGTTCTTC	CASRDGLYNEQFF	many	-	TRBJ2-1	TRBV27
TGTGCCAGCAGTTACATTAGCGGTGAGCACTACAATGAGCAGTTCTTC	CASSYISGEHYNEQFF	many	-	TRBJ2-1	TRBV6-2/TRBV6-3
TGTGCCAGCAGTTACCCTACTACAGGGGGCACTGAAGCTTTCTTT	CASSYPTTGGTEAFF	few	TRBD1	TRBJ1-1	TRBV6-9
TGCGCCAGCAGCTTCCCAGCGGGAGGGCAAGAGACCCAGTACTTC	CASSFPAGGQETQYF	once	TRBD2	TRBJ2-5	TRBV5-1
TGTGCCACCTCCAGGGACGGAACCTACGAGCAGTACTTC	CATSRDGTYEQYF	-	-	TRBJ2-7	TRBV7-9
TGTGCCAGCAGCTTTGGGGGAGGCTCCTACAATGAGCAGTTCTTC	CASSFGGGSYNEQFF	-	-	TRBJ2-1	TRBV7-2
TGTGCCAGCTGGGGGGTGGCGACGGATACGCAGTATTTT	CASWGVATDTQYF	many	-	TRBJ2-3	TRBV7-8
TGTGCCATCAGTGTTGGCGGCGATATCTCCTACAATGAGCAGTTCTTC	CAISVGGDISYNEQFF	many	-	TRBJ2-1	TRBV10-3
TGCAGTGCTCGATGGGGGACCCAGTACTTC	CSARWGTQYF	-	-	TRBJ2-5	TRBV20-1
TGTGCCAGCAGCTTAGGGTCAGGACTTCGGGATGAGCAGTTCTTC	CASSLGSGLRDEQFF	many	-	TRBJ2-1	TRBV7-8
TGTGCCAGCGGTGGATGGGCAGGGGTCACTGAAGCTTTCTTT	CASGGWAGVTEAFF	many	-	TRBJ1-1	TRBV2
TGTGCCAGCAGTTTAAGGAGCCCGGGACAGAATGAAAAACTGTTTTTT	CASSLRSPGQNEKLFF	few	TRBD1	TRBJ1-4	TRBV27
TGTGCCAGCTCAACCCAAGGGACCGGCGGCGATGGCTACACCTTC	CASSTQGTGGDGYTF	many	-	TRBJ1-2	TRBV18
TGTGCCAGCAGTCCTTCACTAGCGGGAGGCACCGGGGAGCTGTTTTTT	CASSPSLAGGTGELFF	many	TRBD2	TRBJ2-2	TRBV2